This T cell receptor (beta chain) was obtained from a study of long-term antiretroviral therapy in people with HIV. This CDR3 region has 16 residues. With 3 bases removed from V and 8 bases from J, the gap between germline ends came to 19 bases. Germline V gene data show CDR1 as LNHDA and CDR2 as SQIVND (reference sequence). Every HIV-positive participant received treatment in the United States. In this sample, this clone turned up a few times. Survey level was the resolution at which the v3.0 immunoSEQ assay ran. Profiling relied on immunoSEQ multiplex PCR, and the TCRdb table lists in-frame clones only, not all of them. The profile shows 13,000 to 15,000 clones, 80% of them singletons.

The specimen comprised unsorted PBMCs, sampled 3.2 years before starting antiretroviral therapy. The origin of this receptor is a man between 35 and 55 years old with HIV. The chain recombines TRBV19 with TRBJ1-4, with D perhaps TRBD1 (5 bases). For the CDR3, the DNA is TGTGCCAGTAGTATGGGAACCGTCGTCAGGGCGGAAAAACTGTTTTTT. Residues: CASSMGTVVRAEKLFF. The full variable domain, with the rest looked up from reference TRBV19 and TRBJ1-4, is DGGITQSPKYLFRKEGQNVTLSCEQNLNHDAMYWYRQDPGQGLRLIYYSQIVNDFQKGDIAEGYSVSREKKESFPLTVTSAQKNPTAFYLCASSMGTVVRAEKLFFGSGTQLSVL.